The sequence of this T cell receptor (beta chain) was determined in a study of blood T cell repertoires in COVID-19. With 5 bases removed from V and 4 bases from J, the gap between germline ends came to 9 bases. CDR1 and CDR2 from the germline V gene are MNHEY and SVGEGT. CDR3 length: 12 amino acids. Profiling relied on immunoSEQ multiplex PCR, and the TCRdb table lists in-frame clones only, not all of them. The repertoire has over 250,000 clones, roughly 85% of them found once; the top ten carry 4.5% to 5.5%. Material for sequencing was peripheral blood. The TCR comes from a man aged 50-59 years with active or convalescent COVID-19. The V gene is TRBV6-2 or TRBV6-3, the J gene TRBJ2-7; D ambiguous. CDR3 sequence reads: CASSPTSYEQYF. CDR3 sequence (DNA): TGTGCCAGCAGTCCGACTTCTTACGAGCAGTACTTC.